This T cell receptor (beta chain) stems from a study of blood T cells in healthy people across ages. Turning to the study itself: Capture via template switching afforded approximately one barcoded beta molecule per two T cells.

For the second PCR, which ran for about 7 to 11 cycles, a sample-barcoded 5' primer and a J-beta primer mix were used. TCRdb passed the 5' RACE reads through MiXCR, listing each CDR3 protein once. The sample records about 1.8 million distinct CDR3 sequences, less than 50% being singletons. About this clonotype itself: The antigen is not known.

The authors extracted at least 5.5 micrograms of total RNA per sample. General study findings and limits: The study lacked donor CMV status, which possibly confounded expanded clonotype changes. Age showed a roughly linear inverse relationship with TCR beta diversity per million T cells.

The V end lost 2 bases, the J end lost 11 bases, and 18 bases lay between the germline ends. CDR3 length: 14 residues. The source material was blood. J is TRBJ2-5 and V is TRBV12-3 or TRBV12-4; unclear D gene. The clonotype was recovered from a woman aged 35 to 49 in good health. This CDR3 reads CASSLPMFGNEQYF. As DNA, the CDR3 is TGTGCCAGCAGTTTACCGATGTTTGGTAATGAGCAGTACTTC.